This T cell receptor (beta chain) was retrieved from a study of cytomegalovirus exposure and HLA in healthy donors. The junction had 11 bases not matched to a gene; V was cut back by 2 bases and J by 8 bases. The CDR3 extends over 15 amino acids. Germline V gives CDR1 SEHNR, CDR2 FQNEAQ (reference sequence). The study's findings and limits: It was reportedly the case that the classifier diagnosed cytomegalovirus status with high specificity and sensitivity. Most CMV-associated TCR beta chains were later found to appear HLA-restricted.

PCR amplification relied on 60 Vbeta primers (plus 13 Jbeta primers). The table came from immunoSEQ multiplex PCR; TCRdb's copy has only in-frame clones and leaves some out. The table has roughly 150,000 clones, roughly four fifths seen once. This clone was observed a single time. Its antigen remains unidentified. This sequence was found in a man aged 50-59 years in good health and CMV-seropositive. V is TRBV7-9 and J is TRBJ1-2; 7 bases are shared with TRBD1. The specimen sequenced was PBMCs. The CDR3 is CASSLHTTGDGGYTF. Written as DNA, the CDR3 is TGTGCCAGCAGCTTACATACCACAGGGGATGGAGGCTACACCTTC.